This T cell receptor (beta chain) stems from a study of T cells in Graves' hyperthyroidism and ophthalmopathy. This clonotype was observed at least ten times. Antigen unknown. CDR1 and CDR2 (germline): LGHNT, FRNRAP. V was cut by 4 bases and J by 6 bases, with 7 bases left in between. The CDR3 has 11 residues. Amplification yielded TCR beta CDR3 regions, with RNA transcripts as the source. First-round RT-PCR with HTBI primers amplified the TCR CDR3 region. TCRdb recomputed calls from the multiplex PCR reads with MiXCR, one row per CDR3 protein. This sample has fewer than 700,000 distinct CDR3 sequences; about 16% occur once, and the top ten carry less than 4.5%. General study points: Among clonotypes expanded in thyroid above 0.001, most were also found in blood. The model forecast ophthalmopathy, anticipating it by a median approximately 6.2 months before onset.

This chain joins TRBV12-5 and TRBJ2-7, with D uncertain. The clonotype comes from a woman in her thirties with Graves' hyperthyroidism. Sequencing was performed on blood. CDR3 protein: CASGSPGEQYF. The CDR3 region has the DNA TGTGCTAGTGGTTCTCCCGGCGAGCAGTACTTC. The whole variable domain, filled in from reference TRBV12-5 and TRBJ2-7, reads DARVTQTPRHKVTEMGQEVTMRCQPILGHNTVFWYRQTMMQGLELLAYFRNRAPLDDSGMPKDRFSAEMPDATLATLKIQPSEPRDSAVYFCASGSPGEQYFGPGTRLTVT.